The 32 T cell receptor beta chains in this list originate from one sample, sequenced in a study of blood T cells in healthy people across ages. A second roughly 6 to 12 cycle PCR used barcoded and J-beta primers. TCRdb reprocessed the 5' RACE reads with MiXCR, giving one entry per CDR3 protein. The table includes about 1.5 million distinct CDR3 sequences, roughly 43% detected once. The sequencing input was blood. The receptors here all came from a woman between 18 and 30 years old in good health.

The genes are TRBV29-1 and TRBJ1-2, with 8 bases that match TRBD1. Germline V gives CDR1 SQVTM, CDR2 ANQGSEA. V lost 4 bases to trimming and J lost 3 bases; unmatched junction nucleotides: 7. The CDR3 length is 14 residues. CDR3 sequence: CSVGSDRDYYGYTF. The DNA of the CDR3 is TGCAGCGTTGGATCGGACAGGGACTACTATGGCTACACCTTC.

This clonotype was recorded only once. This rearrangement joins TRBV4-1 to TRBJ1-1; D possibly corresponds to TRBD1 (5 bases). CDR3 length: 14 residues. V lost 1 base and J lost 5, with 11 bases in between. The germline V gene encodes CDR1 MGHRA and CDR2 YSYEKL. This chain's CDR3 is CASSQGGVGTEAFF. CDR3 bases: TGCGCCAGCAGCCAAGGGGGGGTCGGGACTGAAGCTTTCTTT.

In regard to this clonotype: A much larger clone sits a single nucleotide away, making a read error possible. As DNA, the CDR3 is TGTGCCATCAGAGAGTCCAGTGTTGAGACCCAGTACTTC. It translates to CAIRESSVETQYF. J is TRBJ2-5 and V is TRBV10-3, with D hard to call. The CDR3 length is 13 residues. Germline CDR1 is ENHRY and CDR2 is SYGVKD.

V usage is TRBV20-1 and J usage is TRBJ2-3; the D gene could be TRBD1 or TRBD2 (6 bases each). This CDR3 has 15 residues. V lost 1 base, J lost 2 bases, and 13 bases lay in between. From germline, CDR1 is DFQATT and CDR2 SNEGSKA (reference sequence). The CDR3: CSARGGAGNTDTQYF. CDR3 in DNA: TGCAGTGCTAGAGGGGGGGCGGGGAACACAGATACGCAGTATTTT.

In the case of this clonotype: One base away lies a much larger clone, so this may be a sequencing read error. The rearrangement uses TRBV5-1 and TRBJ2-7, with D hard to call. The germline V and J ends were trimmed by 1 base and 7 bases, with 12 bases remaining between them. CDR1 and CDR2 from the germline V gene are SGHRS and YFSETQ. The CDR3 is 13 amino acids. This CDR3 is CASSLKTYNEQYF. DNA for the CDR3: TGCGCCAGCAGCTTGAAGACTTACAATGAGCAGTACTTC.

The V call is TRBV7-2, the J call TRBJ1-1, with TRBD1 identical over 8 bases. Per germline, CDR1 SGHTA and CDR2 FQGNSA. With 5 bases clipped from V and 9 bases from J, the junction kept 5 bases outside the gene matches. The CDR3 loop spans 12 amino acids. The DNA for the CDR3 is TGTGCCAGCAGCCCGAGGACAGGGAAAGCTTTCTTT. This translates into CASSPRTGKAFF.

The CDR3 protein is CAWSVRGISTDTQYF. The CDR3 DNA reads as TGTGCCTGGAGTGTACGGGGCATTAGCACAGATACGCAGTATTTT. The V call is TRBV30, the J call TRBJ2-3; D possibly uses TRBD1 or TRBD2 (5 bases each). The V gene's germline CDR1 is GTSNPN and CDR2 SVGIG (reference sequence). V lost 0 bases and J lost 0, with 10 bases in between. The CDR3 is 15 amino acids.

The rearrangement links TRBV12-3 or TRBV12-4 to TRBJ1-1, with 7 bases fitting TRBD1. The CDR3 has 14 amino acids. V dropped 6 bases and J dropped 2; count of bases not matched to a gene: 6. The CDR3 region is CASRWDSFNTEAFF. DNA for the CDR3: TGTGCCAGCAGGTGGGACAGTTTCAACACTGAAGCTTTCTTT.

The chain couples TRBV7-9 to TRBJ2-7; 8 nucleotides align to TRBD1. Trimming at V came to 1 base and at J to 5 bases, leaving 13 bases not matched to a gene. Germline V gene data show CDR1 as SEHNR and CDR2 as FQNEAQ (reference sequence). This CDR3 region has 17 residues. The CDR3: CASSLEVYLAGGDEQYF. CDR3 coding DNA: TGTGCCAGCAGCTTAGAGGTCTATTTAGCAGGGGGCGACGAGCAGTACTTC.

The chain combines TRBV20-1 with TRBJ1-4, with a weak D call TRBD1 (5 bases). Trimming stripped 6 bases from V and 2 bases from J, with 10 bases between. The CDR3 loop spans 13 amino acids. CDR1 is DFQATT, CDR2 SNEGSKA, per germline (reference sequence). The CDR3 nucleotides are TGCAGTGCCCCCCGGGACACTAATGAAAAACTGTTTTTT. Translation: CSAPRDTNEKLFF.

Ten or more counts support this clonotype. The chain couples TRBV12-3 or TRBV12-4 to TRBJ2-3, with 8 positions matching TRBD2. V was clipped by 6 bases and J by 5 bases; unmatched bases: 4. This CDR3 is built from 13 residues. The DNA for the CDR3 is TGTGCCAGCAGCTCGGGGGGGCGAGATACGCAGTATTTT. It encodes CASSSGGRDTQYF.

Of note for this clonotype: A junction boundary mismatches the germline segment, possibly from a read error. The chain employs TRBV20-1 and TRBJ1-4; D not resolved. The CDR3 consists of 12 residues. CDR1 and CDR2 from the germline V gene are DFQATT and SNEGSKA (reference sequence). The CDR3 DNA sequence: TGCAGTGCAGTACCAACTAAGGAAAAACTGTTTTTT. The encoded protein is CSAVPTKEKLFF.

V is TRBV28 and J is TRBJ1-2; D perhaps matches TRBD1 (6 bases). Trimming took off 6 bases at V and 2 bases at J, with 16 bases between the two ends. The germline V gene encodes CDR1 MDHEN and CDR2 SYDVKM. The CDR3 has 15 amino acids. CDR3 amino acids: CASSSGPGVNYGYTF. The DNA for the CDR3 is TGTGCCAGCAGCTCAGGGCCAGGGGTCAACTATGGCTACACCTTC.

This clonotype occurred a few times. The rearrangement uses TRBV29-1 and TRBJ2-5, with TRBD2 matching over 10 bases. This CDR3 region has 14 residues. The germline V gene encodes CDR1 SQVTM and CDR2 ANQGSEA. V gave up 4 bases and J gave up 3 bases; unmatched junction bases: 5. As DNA, the CDR3 is TGCAGCGTTGTGGGTAGCGGGAGGAAAGAGACCCAGTACTTC. Translating gives CSVVGSGRKETQYF.

Only a few counts were recorded for this clonotype. The V call is TRBV6-2 or TRBV6-3, the J call TRBJ2-1, with D perhaps being TRBD1 or TRBD2 (6 bases each). V dropped 1 base and J dropped 7 bases, with 14 bases sitting between them. Germline V CDR1 and CDR2: MNHEY, SVGEGT. The CDR3 extends over 15 amino acids. This CDR3 reads CASSYWGALSNEQFF. The CDR3 DNA reads TGTGCCAGCAGTTACTGGGGGGCTCTCTCGAATGAGCAGTTCTTC.

This clonotype was counted only a few times. The chain combines TRBV20-1 with TRBJ1-2; 9 bases match TRBD1. The CDR3 sequence is 15 residues long. Germline lookup yields CDR1 DFQATT and CDR2 SNEGSKA (reference sequence). The V segment lost 5 bases and the J segment 1 base; nucleotides outside the gene matches: 8. The CDR3 DNA is TGCAGTGCTGGATCCGGGACAGGGTTTAACTATGGCTACACCTTC. Translation: CSAGSGTGFNYGYTF.

V usage is TRBV20-1 and J usage is TRBJ2-3, with D maybe TRBD2 (6 bases). From germline, CDR1 is DFQATT and CDR2 SNEGSKA (reference sequence). Between the trimmed V and J ends, which lost 1 base and 12 bases, there was a span of 26 bases. The CDR3 length is 16 residues. The CDR3: CSARGFRLESTETQYF. CDR3 coding DNA: TGCAGTGCTAGAGGGTTTAGACTAGAGAGCACAGAGACTCAGTATTTT.

In its sample, this clonotype was seen a few times. The rearrangement links TRBV6-2 or TRBV6-3 to TRBJ1-2, with D possibly matching TRBD1 (5 bases). Germline CDR1 and CDR2: MNHEY and SVGEGT. Trimming left V 2 bases short and J 9 bases short, with 16 bases between. This CDR3 comprises 14 residues. CDR3 protein: CASSYNRGTQRYTF. CDR3 in DNA: TGTGCCAGCAGTTACAACAGAGGGACTCAGCGCTACACCTTC.

This clonotype was seen only a few times. The chain combines TRBV9 with TRBJ2-3, with 13 bases matching TRBD2. This CDR3 spans 16 amino acids. The trim removed 4 bases at V and 11 bases at J, leaving 13 bases unmatched. Germline lookup yields CDR1 SGDLS and CDR2 YYNGEE. Here the CDR3 reads CASSPKPTSGGWRQYF. The CDR3 nucleotides read TGTGCCAGCAGCCCCAAGCCGACTAGCGGGGGGTGGAGGCAGTATTTT. The variable domain in full, with the rest retrieved from reference TRBV9 and TRBJ2-3, is DSGVTQTPKHLITATGQRVTLRCSPRSGDLSVYWYQQSLDQGLQFLIQYYNGEERAKGNILERFSAQQFPDLHSELNLSSLELGDSALYFCASSPKPTSGGWRQYFGPGTRLTVL.

CDR3 sequence reads: CASSYQGTTDTQYF. CDR3 DNA: TGTGCCAGCAGTTACCAGGGGACAACAGATACGCAGTATTTT. This chain uses TRBV6-5 with TRBJ2-3, with D possibly matching TRBD1 (6 bases). This CDR3 spans 14 amino acids. V lost 2 bases and J lost 3, with 9 bases in between. CDR1 and CDR2 (germline): MNHEY, SVGAGI.

The chain carries TRBV9 and TRBJ2-7; weak D call: TRBD1 (6 bases). V shed 3 bases and J shed 7 bases, with 20 bases lying between them. CDR1 and CDR2 from the germline V gene are SGDLS and YYNGEE. The CDR3 covers 15 residues. The CDR3 DNA reads TGTGCCAGCAGCGCCGAGGGGGTACAGGGCGATGAGCAGTACTTC. It yields the protein CASSAEGVQGDEQYF. Looking up the rest from reference TRBV9 and TRBJ2-7 gives the full variable domain: DSGVTQTPKHLITATGQRVTLRCSPRSGDLSVYWYQQSLDQGLQFLIQYYNGEERAKGNILERFSAQQFPDLHSELNLSSLELGDSALYFCASSAEGVQGDEQYFGPGTRLTVT.

This clonotype was recorded once. The J gene is TRBJ1-5, the V gene TRBV7-2, with a possible D match to TRBD1 (5 bases). Trimming took 0 bases from V and 5 from J, leaving 11 bases between them. The CDR3 length is 15 residues. Germline V gene data show CDR1 as SGHTA and CDR2 as FQGNSA. Here the CDR3 reads CASSLALTGYQPQHF. Here the CDR3 DNA reads TGTGCCAGCAGCTTAGCGCTAACAGGCTATCAGCCCCAGCATTTT.

The chain combines TRBV7-2 with TRBJ1-1; perhaps TRBD1 as D (5 bases). This CDR3 spans 14 amino acids. The V gene lost 7 bases and the J gene lost 5 bases, with 17 bases spanning the gap. Germline loops: CDR1 SGHTA, CDR2 FQGNSA. CDR3: CASNWGGIGTEAFF. The CDR3 DNA follows: TGTGCCAGCAATTGGGGGGGAATCGGGACTGAAGCTTTCTTT.

The chain carries TRBV2 and TRBJ1-5; 12 nucleotides line up with TRBD1. The junction had 9 bases not matched to a gene; V was cut back by 7 bases and J by 5 bases. CDR3 length equals 16 residues. The germline V gene has CDR1 SNHLY and CDR2 FYNNEI. The CDR3 loop is CASTGQGAGVDQPQHF. Here the CDR3 DNA reads TGTGCCAGCACGGGACAGGGGGCAGGGGTGGATCAGCCCCAGCATTTT.

This clonotype was counted a few times. The chain couples TRBV7-2 to TRBJ2-7; D is unclear. V lost 8 bases and J lost 4, with 12 bases in between. The CDR3 is 12 amino acids. From germline, CDR1 is SGHTA and CDR2 FQGNSA. CDR3 region: CASGFPQYEQYF. CDR3 DNA: TGTGCCAGCGGATTCCCTCAATACGAGCAGTACTTC.

The genes are TRBV3-1 and TRBJ2-3, with 7 bases fitting TRBD1. Germline CDR1 is LGHDT and CDR2 is YNNKEL (reference sequence). Unmatched junction bases numbered 8, after V lost 1 base and J lost 1 base. The CDR3 extends over 17 amino acids. The CDR3 region is CASSQGTGRLGTDTQYF. CDR3 nucleotides: TGTGCCAGCAGCCAAGGGACAGGACGGTTGGGCACAGATACGCAGTATTTT.

This chain connects TRBV20-1 to TRBJ2-3; D is undetermined. This CDR3 comprises 12 residues. Germline lookup yields CDR1 DFQATT and CDR2 SNEGSKA (reference sequence). V shed 2 bases and J shed 4 bases, with 7 bases lying between them. CDR3 nucleotide sequence: TGCAGTGCTAGAAAGGCCTCAGATACGCAGTATTTT. The encoded protein is CSARKASDTQYF.

V and J are TRBV5-1 and TRBJ2-5, with TRBD2 identical over 11 bases. The CDR3 covers 16 residues. Trimming at V came to 5 bases and at J to 11 bases, leaving 17 bases not matched to a gene. Germline values: CDR1 SGHRS, CDR2 YFSETQ. DNA for the CDR3: TGCGCCAGCAGTCGGGACCTAGCGGGAGGCCACAATGAGCAGTACTTC. This codes for CASSRDLAGGHNEQYF.

This chain links TRBV18 with TRBJ2-5, with D perhaps TRBD1 or TRBD2 (5 bases each). The CDR3 spans 16 residues. Trimming removed 5 bases at V and 5 bases at J, with 21 bases between. The germline CDR1 and CDR2 sequences are KGHSH and LQKENI. The CDR3 loop reads CASSSPGPKVHETQYF. The CDR3 nucleotides are TGTGCCAGCTCATCCCCGGGACCCAAAGTTCATGAGACCCAGTACTTC.

This rearrangement joins TRBV11-1 to TRBJ2-2; 9 bases fit TRBD1. V dropped 5 bases and J dropped 1; count of bases not matched to a gene: 5. The CDR3 contains 16 residues. Per the germline V gene, CDR1 is SGHAT and CDR2 is FQDESV (reference sequence). The DNA of the CDR3 is TGTGCCAGCAGCCATCGGACAGGGGAGAACACCGGGGAGCTGTTTTTT. Its protein is CASSHRTGENTGELFF.

The chain uses TRBV29-1 and TRBJ1-1; TRBD1 matches at 8 bases. The CDR3 runs 13 residues. The V and J ends lost 6 bases and 0 bases, in that order; junction bases with no gene match: 3. In germline, CDR1 is SQVTM, CDR2 ANQGSEA. CDR3: CSVMGQVNTEAFF. The CDR3 nucleotides read TGCAGCGTAATGGGACAGGTGAACACTGAAGCTTTCTTT.

The genes are TRBV9 and TRBJ2-1, with no clear D. This CDR3 is built from 14 residues. The germline V and J ends were trimmed by 0 bases and 5 bases, with 9 bases remaining between them. The germline CDR1 and CDR2 sequences are SGDLS and YYNGEE. CDR3 bases: TGTGCCAGCAGCGTAGTGGCCGCTAACAATGAGCAGTTCTTC. It translates to CASSVVAANNEQFF. Full variable domain (remainder filled in from reference TRBV9 and TRBJ2-1): DSGVTQTPKHLITATGQRVTLRCSPRSGDLSVYWYQQSLDQGLQFLIQYYNGEERAKGNILERFSAQQFPDLHSELNLSSLELGDSALYFCASSVVAANNEQFFGPGTRLTVL.